This T cell receptor (beta chain) was obtained from a study of cytomegalovirus exposure and HLA in healthy donors. In regard to this clone: Its antigen is not known.

General study points: Subsequent analysis showed first-cohort TCR clusters tending to co-occur in some 120 validation repertoires.

V was trimmed by 1 base and J by 1 base, leaving 16 bases between them. Germline V gene lookup returns CDR1 MDHEN and CDR2 SYDVKM. The CDR3 contains 17 residues. The assay was immunoSEQ multiplex PCR, and TCRdb's table has in-frame clones only and misses some. Seen here are under 50,000 clones, over 85% observed once, and the top ten hold 2.1%. V gene TRBV28 combines with J gene TRBJ2-5; D perhaps matches TRBD2 (7 bases). The TCR sequence derives from a woman aged 18 to 35 in good health and CMV-seronegative. The sample consisted of PBMCs. The chain's CDR3 is CASSLFGQGGGQETQYF. In nucleotides, the CDR3 is TGTGCCAGCAGTTTATTCGGGCAGGGAGGGGGCCAAGAGACCCAGTACTTC.